This record covers a single TCR beta chain. As yet, its antigen is unknown. The authors sorted CD4+ naive, central memory, regulatory and stem cell-like memory cells via CD45RO/CCR7/CD25/CD127/CD95/CD27. These data originate in a study of beta chain features in type 1 diabetes. Overall study: Investigators examined roughly 99,000,000 sorted cells across all samples. Findings and caveats of the study: There were fewer insertions and more deletions at the VDJ junctions of type 1 diabetes patients. Type 1 diabetes patients had TCRB CDR3s that were shorter (moderately but significantly so) in all four CD4+ subsets.

As every portion of the isolated RNA was reverse transcribed, the sequencing read expressed TCRB transcripts. Sequencing used immunoSEQ multiplex PCR; TCRdb keeps in-frame clones, though not all of them. The sample carries under 300,000 clones, approximately 15% recorded once. This receptor was obtained from a man aged 25-45 years with type 1 diabetes. Source material: naive CD4+ T cells from blood.

CDR3 coding DNA: TGTGCCAGCAGTTACTCGCCGGGACAGGGGATGGATGGCTACACCTTC. Translated: CASSYSPGQGMDGYTF. J is TRBJ1-2 and V is TRBV6-5, with 10 bases matching TRBD1. Trimming removed 0 bases from V and 6 bases from J; junction bases left unmatched: 7. The CDR3 sequence is 16 residues long. The germline V gene has CDR1 MNHEY and CDR2 SVGAGI.